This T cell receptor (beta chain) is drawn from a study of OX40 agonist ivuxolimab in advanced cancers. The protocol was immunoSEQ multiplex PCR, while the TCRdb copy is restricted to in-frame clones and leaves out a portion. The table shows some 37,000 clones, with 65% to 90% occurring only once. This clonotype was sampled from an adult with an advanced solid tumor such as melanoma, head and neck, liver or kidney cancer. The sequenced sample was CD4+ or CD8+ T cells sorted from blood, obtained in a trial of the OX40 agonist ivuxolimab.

This chain's CDR3 is CASSIVGGTGVQETQYF. The CDR3 region has the DNA TGTGCCAGTAGTATAGTGGGGGGGACAGGGGTCCAAGAGACCCAGTACTTC. This chain joins TRBV19 and TRBJ2-5; 10 positions match TRBD1. J gave up 1 base and V 1 base, and 6 bases lay outside the gene matches. Per germline, CDR1 LNHDA and CDR2 SQIVND (reference sequence). The CDR3 is made up of 17 amino acids.